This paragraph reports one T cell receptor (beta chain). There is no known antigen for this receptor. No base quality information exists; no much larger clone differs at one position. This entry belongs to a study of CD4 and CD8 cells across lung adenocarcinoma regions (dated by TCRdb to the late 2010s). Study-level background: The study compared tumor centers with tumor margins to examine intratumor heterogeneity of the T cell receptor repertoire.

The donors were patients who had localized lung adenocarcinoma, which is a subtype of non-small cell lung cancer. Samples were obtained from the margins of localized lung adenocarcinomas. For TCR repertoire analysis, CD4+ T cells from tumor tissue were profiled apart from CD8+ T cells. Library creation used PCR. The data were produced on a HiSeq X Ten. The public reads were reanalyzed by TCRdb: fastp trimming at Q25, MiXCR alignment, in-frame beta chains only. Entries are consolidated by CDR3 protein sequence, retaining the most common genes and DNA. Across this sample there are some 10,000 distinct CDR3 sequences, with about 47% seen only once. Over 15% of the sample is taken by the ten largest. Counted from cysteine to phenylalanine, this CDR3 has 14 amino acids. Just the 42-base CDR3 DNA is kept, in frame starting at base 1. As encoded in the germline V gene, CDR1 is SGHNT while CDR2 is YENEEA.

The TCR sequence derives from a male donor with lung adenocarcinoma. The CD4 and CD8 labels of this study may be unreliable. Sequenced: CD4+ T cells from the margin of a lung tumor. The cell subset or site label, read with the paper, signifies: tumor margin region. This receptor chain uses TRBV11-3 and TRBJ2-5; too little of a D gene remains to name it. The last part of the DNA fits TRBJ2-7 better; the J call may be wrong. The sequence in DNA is TGTGCCAGCAGCTTAGGCACTGGGCCGTCCGAGCAGTACTTC. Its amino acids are CASSLGTGPSEQYF.